The 17 T cell receptor beta chains reported below all come from one sample, sequenced in a study of Graves' ophthalmopathy and Graves' hyperthyroidism. CDR3 regions of TCR beta were amplified from RNA transcripts. RT-PCR in the first round used HTBI primers; a second-round multiplex PCR followed. In TCRdb, the multiplex PCR reads were re-called with MiXCR into one record per CDR3 protein. The sample records about 370,000 distinct CDR3 sequences, approximately 20% being singletons. Input material: peripheral blood. The receptors here all came from a woman aged 18-29 years with Graves' ophthalmopathy.

This clonotype appeared many times. This chain links TRBV28 with TRBJ1-1; unclear D gene. Trimming cost V 3 bases and J 11 bases, with 13 bases left between them. Looked up from germline, CDR1 is MDHEN and CDR2 is SYDVKM. The CDR3 is 12 amino acids. The CDR3 nucleotides read TGTGCCAGCAGTTTTGAGGTAGGGATGGCTTTCTTT. It is translated as CASSFEVGMAFF.

This chain joins TRBV12-3 or TRBV12-4 and TRBJ1-6, with D hard to call. The CDR3 is 14 amino acids. V lost 4 bases to trimming and J lost 5 bases, with 9 bases between them. CDR3 region: CASSWGRDNSPLHF. DNA for the CDR3: TGTGCCAGCAGTTGGGGTAGGGATAATTCACCCCTCCACTTT.

This clonotype was recorded many times. The CDR3 DNA follows: TGTGCCTGGAGGGTAATGGAACGGTTTGGCTACACCTTC. It translates to CAWRVMERFGYTF. The rearrangement links TRBV30 to TRBJ1-2; D unclear. Trimming took off 3 bases at V and 7 bases at J, with 15 bases between the two ends. The CDR3 has 13 residues. The germline V gene encodes CDR1 GTSNPN and CDR2 SVGIG (reference sequence).

A single count supports this clonotype. CDR3 protein: CSVKRTETSYEQYF. CDR3 DNA: TGCAGCGTGAAAAGGACAGAAACCTCCTACGAGCAGTACTTC. The chain recombines TRBV29-1 with TRBJ2-7, with D perhaps TRBD1 (6 bases). Germline CDR1 is SQVTM and CDR2 is ANQGSEA. The CDR3 sequence is 14 residues long. Trimming took off 6 bases at V and 0 bases at J, with 15 bases between the two ends.

Ten or more counts support this clonotype. V gene TRBV7-9 combines with J gene TRBJ2-7; unclear D gene. The CDR3 contains 12 residues. The V end was cut by 5 bases, the J end by 2 bases, with 7 bases between. CDR1 is SEHNR, CDR2 FQNEAQ, per germline (reference sequence). The CDR3, as DNA: TGTGCCAGCAGCACCACACCCTACGAGCAGTACTTC. This gives the protein CASSTTPYEQYF.

This clonotype was observed many times. V usage is TRBV6-2 or TRBV6-3 and J usage is TRBJ2-7; a possible D gene is TRBD1 (5 bases). The CDR3 runs to 14 residues. The V gene lost 2 bases and the J gene lost 3 bases, with 11 bases spanning the gap. The V gene's germline CDR1 is MNHEY and CDR2 SVGEGT. CDR3 sequence: CASSYDSYLYEQYF. In DNA form, the CDR3 reads TGTGCCAGCAGTTACGACAGCTACCTCTACGAGCAGTACTTC.

Many counts were recorded for this clonotype. A much larger clone sits a single nucleotide away, making a read error possible. The genes are TRBV27 and TRBJ2-5; 8 bases fit TRBD1. This CDR3 contains 16 residues. The V gene's germline CDR1 is MNHEY and CDR2 SMNVEV (reference sequence). Trimming took 6 bases from V and 2 from J; bases not matched to a gene: 11. The CDR3 reads CASRFNPYRGQETQYF. The CDR3 DNA follows: TGTGCCAGCAGGTTCAACCCATACAGGGGGCAAGAGACCCAGTACTTC.

The chain carries TRBV11-2 and TRBJ2-1; a weak D match, TRBD1 (5 bases). The CDR3 runs to 15 residues. V lost 0 bases and J lost 8, with 14 bases in between. CDR1 SGHAT and CDR2 FQNNGV come from the germline V gene. As DNA, the CDR3 is TGTGCCAGCAGCTTAGATTGGGGCGGCCTCGATGAGCAGTTCTTC. Its protein is CASSLDWGGLDEQFF.

The chain links TRBV6-1 to TRBJ1-3; D call uncertain. Germline V gene lookup returns CDR1 MNHNS and CDR2 SASEGT. The length of the CDR3 is 12 residues. Trimming shortened V by 6 bases and J by 4 bases, and 7 bases separated the two germline ends. Here the CDR3 reads CASSGLGNTIYF. In DNA, the CDR3 is TGTGCCAGCAGCGGACTCGGAAACACCATATATTTT.

This clonotype was observed at least ten times. V gene TRBV19 combines with J gene TRBJ1-1, with 8 bases matching TRBD1. This CDR3 has 15 amino acids. J was trimmed by 2 bases and V by 2 bases; bases with no gene match: 4. Germline values: CDR1 LNHDA, CDR2 SQIVND (reference sequence). CDR3 DNA: TGTGCCAGTAGTATATCAGACAGGGGCAACACTGAAGCTTTCTTT. Translating gives CASSISDRGNTEAFF.

This clonotype was observed at least ten times. The chain has TRBV19 and TRBJ2-7; D ambiguous. Trimming took 4 bases from V and 0 from J, leaving 13 bases between them. The CDR3 is 15 residues long. Per the germline V gene, CDR1 is LNHDA and CDR2 is SQIVND (reference sequence). The CDR3 loop is CASSTGPELSYEQYF. CDR3 nucleotide sequence: TGTGCCAGTAGTACTGGTCCTGAACTCTCCTACGAGCAGTACTTC.

This clonotype has ten or more counts. V and J are TRBV18 and TRBJ1-5; D call uncertain. Germline values: CDR1 KGHSH, CDR2 LQKENI. The CDR3 is 13 amino acids. V lost 2 bases, J lost 5 bases, and 7 bases lay in between. CDR3 region: CASSPGADQPQHF. CDR3 bases: TGTGCCAGCTCACCAGGAGCCGATCAGCCCCAGCATTTT.

This clonotype was seen at least ten times. V is TRBV12-3 or TRBV12-4 and J is TRBJ1-2; D is perhaps TRBD1 (6 bases). V shed 5 bases and J shed 0 bases, with 10 bases lying between them. CDR3 length equals 14 residues. The CDR3 reads CASSHRDSNYGYTF. CDR3 bases: TGTGCCAGCAGTCACAGGGATTCTAACTATGGCTACACCTTC.

The table lists this clonotype with many counts. This chain joins TRBV12-3 or TRBV12-4 and TRBJ2-5; perhaps TRBD2 as D (6 bases). The CDR3 has 16 residues. Trimming took 3 bases from V and 5 from J, leaving 19 bases between them. This chain's CDR3 is CASSFRGGGLQETQYF. The CDR3 region has the DNA TGTGCCAGCAGTTTTAGGGGAGGAGGACTACAGGAGACCCAGTACTTC.

The table lists this clonotype with many counts. The rearrangement joins TRBV20-1 to TRBJ1-1; D is unresolved. The V gene's germline CDR1 is DFQATT and CDR2 SNEGSKA (reference sequence). Trimming shortened V by 1 base and J by 0 bases, and 9 bases separated the two germline ends. The CDR3 contains 14 residues. CDR3 sequence reads: CSARGTTLNTEAFF. The DNA for the CDR3 is TGCAGTGCTAGAGGGACGACGCTGAACACTGAAGCTTTCTTT.

This clonotype occurred many times. J is TRBJ2-5 and V is TRBV6-1; 9 nucleotides match TRBD1. Germline V gene sequence: CDR1 MNHNS, CDR2 SASEGT. Trimming removed 7 bases from V and 5 bases from J; junction bases left unmatched: 5. The CDR3 totals 13 residues. The CDR3: CASKGQGLETQYF. DNA for the CDR3: TGTGCCAGCAAGGGACAGGGTCTCGAGACCCAGTACTTC.

The chain recombines TRBV12-3 or TRBV12-4 with TRBJ2-7; TRBD2 matches 12 bases. The CDR3 is made up of 16 amino acids. V trimming: 2 bases; J trimming: 5 bases; junction bases outside the gene matches: 7. Written as DNA, the CDR3 is TGTGCCAGCAGTTTATCTCCTAGCGGGAGGGCCAACGAGCAGTACTTC. The encoded protein is CASSLSPSGRANEQYF.